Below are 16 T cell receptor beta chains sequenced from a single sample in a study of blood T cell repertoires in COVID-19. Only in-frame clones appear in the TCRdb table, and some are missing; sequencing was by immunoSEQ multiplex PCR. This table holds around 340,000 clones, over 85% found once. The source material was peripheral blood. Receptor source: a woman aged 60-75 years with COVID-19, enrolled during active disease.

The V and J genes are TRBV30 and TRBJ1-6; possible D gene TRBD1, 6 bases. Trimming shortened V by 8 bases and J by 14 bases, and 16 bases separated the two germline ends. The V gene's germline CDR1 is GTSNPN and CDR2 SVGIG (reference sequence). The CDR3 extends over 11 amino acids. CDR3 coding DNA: TGTGCCGGGGGGGCCTTAGACACCCTCCACTTT. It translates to CAGGALDTLHF.

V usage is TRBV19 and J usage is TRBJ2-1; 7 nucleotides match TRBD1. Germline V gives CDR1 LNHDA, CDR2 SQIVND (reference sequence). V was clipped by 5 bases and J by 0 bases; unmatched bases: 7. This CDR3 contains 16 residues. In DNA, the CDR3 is TGTGCCAGTAGTCTACAGGGGAAAAGCTCCTACAATGAGCAGTTCTTC. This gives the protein CASSLQGKSSYNEQFF. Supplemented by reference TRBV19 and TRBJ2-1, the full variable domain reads DGGITQSPKYLFRKEGQNVTLSCEQNLNHDAMYWYRQDPGQGLRLIYYSQIVNDFQKGDIAEGYSVSREKKESFPLTVTSAQKNPTAFYLCASSLQGKSSYNEQFFGPGTRLTVL.

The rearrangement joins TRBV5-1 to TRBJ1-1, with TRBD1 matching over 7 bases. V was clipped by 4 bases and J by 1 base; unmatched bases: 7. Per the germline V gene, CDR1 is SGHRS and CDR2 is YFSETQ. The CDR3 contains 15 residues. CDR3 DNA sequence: TGCGCCAGCAGCCCGACAGGGAACAAGAACACTGAAGCTTTCTTT. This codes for CASSPTGNKNTEAFF.

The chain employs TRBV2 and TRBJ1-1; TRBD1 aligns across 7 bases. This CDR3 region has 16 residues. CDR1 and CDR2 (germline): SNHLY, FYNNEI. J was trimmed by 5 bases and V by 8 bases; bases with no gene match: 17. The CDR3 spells CASARDSGLKQTEAFF. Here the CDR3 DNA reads TGTGCCAGCGCCCGGGACAGCGGCCTCAAACAGACTGAAGCTTTCTTT.

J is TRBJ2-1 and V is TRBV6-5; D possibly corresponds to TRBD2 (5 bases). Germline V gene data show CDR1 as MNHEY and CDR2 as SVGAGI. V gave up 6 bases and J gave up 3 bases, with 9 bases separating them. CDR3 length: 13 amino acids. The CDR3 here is CASSRTSYNEQFF. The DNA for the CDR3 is TGTGCCAGCAGCCGAACTAGCTACAATGAGCAGTTCTTC.

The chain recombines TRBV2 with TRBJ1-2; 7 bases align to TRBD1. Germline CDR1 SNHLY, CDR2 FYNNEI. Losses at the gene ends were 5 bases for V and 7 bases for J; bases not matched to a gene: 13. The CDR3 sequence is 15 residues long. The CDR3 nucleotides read TGTGCCAGCAGTTATTCTACAGGGGCAAATAGTGGCTACACCTTC. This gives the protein CASSYSTGANSGYTF.

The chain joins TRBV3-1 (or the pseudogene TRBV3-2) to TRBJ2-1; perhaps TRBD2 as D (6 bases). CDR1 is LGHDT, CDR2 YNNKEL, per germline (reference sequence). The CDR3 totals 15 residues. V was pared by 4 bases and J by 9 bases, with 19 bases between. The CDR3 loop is CASSLTGTQRREQFF. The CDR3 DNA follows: TGTGCCAGCAGCCTTACGGGGACTCAGCGACGTGAGCAGTTCTTC.

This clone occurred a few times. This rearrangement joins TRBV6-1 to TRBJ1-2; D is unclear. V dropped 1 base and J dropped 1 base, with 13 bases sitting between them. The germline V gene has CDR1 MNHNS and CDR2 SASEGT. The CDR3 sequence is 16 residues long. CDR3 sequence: CASSEGDGLVNYGYTF. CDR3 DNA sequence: TGTGCCAGCAGTGAAGGCGACGGACTTGTTAACTATGGCTACACCTTC.

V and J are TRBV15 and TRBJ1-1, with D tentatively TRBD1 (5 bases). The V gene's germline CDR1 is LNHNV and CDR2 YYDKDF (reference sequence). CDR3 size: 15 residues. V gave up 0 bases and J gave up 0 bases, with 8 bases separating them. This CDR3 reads CATSRDGGVNTEAFF. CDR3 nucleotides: TGTGCCACCAGCAGAGATGGGGGGGTGAACACTGAAGCTTTCTTT.

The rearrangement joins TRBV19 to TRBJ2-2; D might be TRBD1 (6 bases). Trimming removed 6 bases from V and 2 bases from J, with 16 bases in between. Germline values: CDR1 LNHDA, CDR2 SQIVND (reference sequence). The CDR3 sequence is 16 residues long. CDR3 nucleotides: TGTGCCAGTAGGTCTCCGGGACAAGTAAACACCGGGGAGCTGTTTTTT. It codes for CASRSPGQVNTGELFF. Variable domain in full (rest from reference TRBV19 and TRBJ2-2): DGGITQSPKYLFRKEGQNVTLSCEQNLNHDAMYWYRQDPGQGLRLIYYSQIVNDFQKGDIAEGYSVSREKKESFPLTVTSAQKNPTAFYLCASRSPGQVNTGELFFGEGSRLTVL.

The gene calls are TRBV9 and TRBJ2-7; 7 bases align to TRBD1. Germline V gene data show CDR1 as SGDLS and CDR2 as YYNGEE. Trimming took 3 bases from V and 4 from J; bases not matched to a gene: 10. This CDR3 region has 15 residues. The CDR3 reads CASSGRTGNFYEQYF. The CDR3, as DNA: TGTGCCAGCAGCGGCCGGACAGGTAACTTTTACGAGCAGTACTTC. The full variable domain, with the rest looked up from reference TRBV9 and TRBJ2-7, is DSGVTQTPKHLITATGQRVTLRCSPRSGDLSVYWYQQSLDQGLQFLIQYYNGEERAKGNILERFSAQQFPDLHSELNLSSLELGDSALYFCASSGRTGNFYEQYFGPGTRLTVT.

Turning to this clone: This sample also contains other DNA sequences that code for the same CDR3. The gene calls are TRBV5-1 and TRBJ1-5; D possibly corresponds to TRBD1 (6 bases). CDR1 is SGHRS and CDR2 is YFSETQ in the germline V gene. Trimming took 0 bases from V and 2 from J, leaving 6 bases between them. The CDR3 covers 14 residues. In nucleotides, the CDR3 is TGCGCCAGCAGCTTGGAGGGGGGCAATCAGCCCCAGCATTTT. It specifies CASSLEGGNQPQHF.

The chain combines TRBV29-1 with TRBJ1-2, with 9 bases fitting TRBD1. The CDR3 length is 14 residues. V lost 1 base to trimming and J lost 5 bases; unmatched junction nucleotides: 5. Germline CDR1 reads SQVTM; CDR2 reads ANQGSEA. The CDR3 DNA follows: TGCAGCGTTGAAGCCCAGGACAGGGGTTATGGCTACACCTTC. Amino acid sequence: CSVEAQDRGYGYTF. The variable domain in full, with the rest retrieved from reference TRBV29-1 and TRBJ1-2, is SAVISQKPSRDICQRGTSLTIQCQVDSQVTMMFWYRQQPGQSLTLIATANQGSEATYESGFVIDKFPISRPNLTFSTLTVSNMSPEDSSIYLCSVEAQDRGYGYTFGSGTRLTVV.

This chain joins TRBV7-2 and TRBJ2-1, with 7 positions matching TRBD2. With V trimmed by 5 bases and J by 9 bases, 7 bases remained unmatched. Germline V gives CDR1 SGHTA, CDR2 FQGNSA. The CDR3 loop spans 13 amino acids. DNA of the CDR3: TGTGCCAGCAGCCCCGGACTAGGTTTTGAGCAGTTCTTC. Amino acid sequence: CASSPGLGFEQFF.

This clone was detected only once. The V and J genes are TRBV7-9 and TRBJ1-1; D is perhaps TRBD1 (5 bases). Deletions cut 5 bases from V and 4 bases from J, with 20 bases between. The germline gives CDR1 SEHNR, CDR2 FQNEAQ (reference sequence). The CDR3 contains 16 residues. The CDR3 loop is CASSPPLGQGSTEAFF. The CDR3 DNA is TGTGCCAGCAGCCCACCACTGGGGCAGGGTAGCACTGAAGCTTTCTTT.

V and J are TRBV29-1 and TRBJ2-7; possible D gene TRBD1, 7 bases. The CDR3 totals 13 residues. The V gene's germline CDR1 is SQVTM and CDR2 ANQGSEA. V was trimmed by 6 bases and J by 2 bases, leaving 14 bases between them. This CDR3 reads CSVGGGPTYEQYF. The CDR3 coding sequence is TGCAGCGTAGGAGGGGGCCCTACCTACGAGCAGTACTTC.